The 27 T cell receptor beta chains listed next were all sequenced from one sample in a study of OX40 agonist ivuxolimab in advanced cancers. TCRdb's copy holds only in-frame clones and misses some; the assay was immunoSEQ multiplex PCR. The repertoire has 60,000 to 85,000 clones, roughly 80% of them found once; the top ten carry 6.7%. Source: CD4+ or CD8+ T cells sorted from blood, taken in a trial of the OX40 agonist ivuxolimab. These receptors all come from an adult with an advanced solid tumor such as melanoma, head and neck, liver or kidney cancer.

This chain connects TRBV5-8 to TRBJ2-2; D not certain. The CDR3 covers 17 residues. Trimming cost V 0 bases and J 1 base, with 13 bases left between them. The germline V gene encodes CDR1 SGHTS and CDR2 YDEGEE. The CDR3, as DNA: TGTGCCAGCAGCTTGGGGCCTCGGGCCATGAACACCGGGGAGCTGTTTTTT. Residues: CASSLGPRAMNTGELFF.

Only a few counts were recorded for this clone. The J gene is TRBJ2-5, the V gene TRBV29-1; 8 bases align to TRBD1. This CDR3 has 13 amino acids. The germline gives CDR1 SQVTM, CDR2 ANQGSEA. V dropped 6 bases and J dropped 5; count of bases not matched to a gene: 8. The CDR3 is CSVGGQGWETQYF. The CDR3 region has the DNA TGCAGCGTCGGTGGACAGGGCTGGGAGACCCAGTACTTC.

This chain connects TRBV18 to TRBJ2-3; no definite D call. Trimming shortened V by 2 bases and J by 2 bases, and 5 bases separated the two germline ends. CDR1 and CDR2 (germline): KGHSH, LQKENI. The CDR3 has 13 amino acids. In DNA, the CDR3 is TGTGCCAGCTCACCAGGCTCCACAGATACGCAGTATTTT. It specifies CASSPGSTDTQYF.

The J gene is TRBJ1-2, the V gene TRBV6-5; 8 bases agree with TRBD1. This CDR3 region has 15 residues. Germline V gene data show CDR1 as MNHEY and CDR2 as SVGAGI. J gave up 8 bases and V 7 bases, and 15 bases lay outside the gene matches. CDR3: CASKTPGQERKGYTF. The CDR3 nucleotides are TGTGCCAGCAAGACTCCGGGACAGGAGAGAAAGGGCTACACCTTC.

V is TRBV18 and J is TRBJ2-7; TRBD1 matches 7 bases. Losses at the gene ends were 0 bases for V and 4 bases for J; bases not matched to a gene: 6. Germline V lookup: CDR1 KGHSH, CDR2 LQKENI. The CDR3 consists of 15 residues. The CDR3 DNA reads TGTGCCAGCTCACCACCGGGACAGCCGGGATACGAGCAGTACTTC. Translation: CASSPPGQPGYEQYF. Full variable domain (missing parts from reference TRBV18 and TRBJ2-7): NAGVMQNPRHLVRRRGQEARLRCSPMKGHSHVYWYRQLPEEGLKFMVYLQKENIIDESGMPKERFSAEFPKEGPSILRIQQVVRGDSAAYFCASSPPGQPGYEQYFGPGTRLTVT.

V usage is TRBV7-7 and J usage is TRBJ2-3, with D unresolved. This CDR3 is built from 13 residues. V was shortened by 5 bases and J by 4 bases, with 10 bases between the two germline ends. Germline V gives CDR1 SSHAT, CDR2 FNYEAQ (reference sequence). The CDR3 here is CASSPSRADTQYF. Here the CDR3 DNA reads TGTGCCAGCAGCCCTTCACGGGCAGATACGCAGTATTTT.

The chain links TRBV5-1 to TRBJ2-3, with D unclear. There are 15 residues in the CDR3. Deletions cut 2 bases from V and 4 bases from J, with 14 bases between. Per the germline V gene, CDR1 is SGHRS and CDR2 is YFSETQ. Written as DNA, the CDR3 is TGCGCCAGCAGCTTTCGATCCGGGCCCGCAGATACGCAGTATTTT. Encoded protein: CASSFRSGPADTQYF.

This chain links TRBV10-2 with TRBJ2-4, with D hard to call. V dropped 4 bases and J dropped 0 bases, with 13 bases sitting between them. The CDR3 loop spans 16 amino acids. Germline assignment: CDR1 WSHSY and CDR2 SAAADI. CDR3: CASSAWGYEAKNIQYF. The DNA for the CDR3 is TGCGCCAGCAGTGCATGGGGTTACGAAGCCAAAAACATTCAGTACTTC.

This clone showed up many times. The V gene is TRBV13, the J gene TRBJ2-7; D may be TRBD1 (6 bases). The CDR3 contains 13 residues. CDR1 is PRHDT and CDR2 is FYEKMQ in the germline V gene (reference sequence). V lost 7 bases and J lost 4, with 14 bases in between. This CDR3 is CASTRQALYEQYF. The CDR3, as DNA: TGTGCCAGCACCAGACAGGCCCTTTACGAGCAGTACTTC.

The J gene is TRBJ2-7, the V gene TRBV5-1; D is perhaps TRBD1 (5 bases). Trimming took off 0 bases at V and 3 bases at J, with 10 bases between the two ends. Germline CDR1 reads SGHRS; CDR2 reads YFSETQ. CDR3 length: 14 residues. CDR3 sequence (DNA): TGCGCCAGCAGCTTGGGACAGACCATCTACGAGCAGTACTTC. This codes for CASSLGQTIYEQYF.

The rearrangement joins TRBV5-6 to TRBJ2-7; 7 positions match TRBD2. J gave up 3 bases and V 4 bases, and 4 bases lay outside the gene matches. The CDR3 sequence is 13 residues long. Germline V lookup: CDR1 SGHDT, CDR2 YYEEEE. The CDR3 nucleotides read TGTGCCAGCAGCCGAGGACTAGGCTACGAGCAGTACTTC. This codes for CASSRGLGYEQYF.

The rearrangement links TRBV5-1 to TRBJ2-2; tentatively, D is TRBD2 (5 bases). The V gene lost 6 bases and the J gene lost 1 base, with 16 bases spanning the gap. Per the germline V gene, CDR1 is SGHRS and CDR2 is YFSETQ. The CDR3 consists of 16 residues. Here the CDR3 DNA reads TGCGCCAGCAACCCAGATAGCGTCCTGAACACCGGGGAGCTGTTTTTT. Translated: CASNPDSVLNTGELFF.

This clone has a handful of counts. The CDR3 is CASGQGSNGLREQYV. CDR3 in DNA: TGTGCCAGCGGACAGGGGTCTAATGGGCTACGCGAGCAGTACGTC. This chain links TRBV6-1 with TRBJ2-7, with 9 bases matching TRBD1. Germline-derived CDR1 and CDR2 are MNHNS and SASEGT. Trimming removed 8 bases from V and 6 bases from J; junction bases left unmatched: 14. CDR3 size: 15 residues.

The rearrangement uses TRBV10-3 and TRBJ2-3; maybe TRBD2 (5 bases). The V and J ends lost 4 bases and 0 bases respectively, with 14 bases between them. This CDR3 has 16 residues. Germline CDR1 reads ENHRY; CDR2 reads SYGVKD. In nucleotides, the CDR3 is TGTGCCATCAGTGGCTCATGGGGAGCTAGCACAGATACGCAGTATTTT. It yields the protein CAISGSWGASTDTQYF.

The chain recombines TRBV2 with TRBJ2-3; D is possibly TRBD2 (7 bases). CDR3 length: 13 residues. Germline V gene lookup returns CDR1 SNHLY and CDR2 FYNNEI. Trimming stripped 8 bases from V and 4 bases from J, with 13 bases between. This CDR3 reads CASRTGGADTQYF. The CDR3 nucleotides read TGTGCCAGCCGGACGGGGGGCGCAGATACGCAGTATTTT.

The rearrangement joins TRBV10-3 to TRBJ2-3, with 9 bases that match TRBD2. Losses at the gene ends were 8 bases for V and 0 bases for J; bases not matched to a gene: 3. Germline CDR1 and CDR2: ENHRY and SYGVKD. CDR3 length: 14 residues. The CDR3 DNA reads as TGTGCCATCTCTAGCGGGGTTAGCACAGATACGCAGTATTTT. It translates to CAISSGVSTDTQYF.

The chain recombines TRBV5-1 with TRBJ1-1; possible D gene TRBD1, 5 bases. The CDR3 is 15 residues long. With 2 bases removed from V and 1 base from J, the gap between germline ends came to 12 bases. Germline loops: CDR1 SGHRS, CDR2 YFSETQ. The DNA of the CDR3 is TGCGCCAGCAGCTTCCTGGGACGGCCGAACACTGAAGCTTTCTTT. Amino acids: CASSFLGRPNTEAFF. Variable domain in full (rest from reference TRBV5-1 and TRBJ1-1): KAGVTQTPRYLIKTRGQQVTLSCSPISGHRSVSWYQQTPGQGLQFLFEYFSETQRNKGNFPGRFSGRQFSNSRSEMNVSTLELGDSALYLCASSFLGRPNTEAFFGQGTRLTVV.

This chain uses TRBV5-1 with TRBJ1-5; tentatively, D is TRBD1 (5 bases). The CDR3 loop spans 16 amino acids. Trimming pared 0 bases from V and 4 bases from J, leaving 14 bases between. In germline, CDR1 is SGHRS, CDR2 YFSETQ. Here the CDR3 reads CASSLGSGVGNQPQHF. The CDR3 nucleotides are TGCGCCAGCAGCTTGGGATCGGGGGTAGGTAATCAGCCCCAGCATTTT.

The chain links TRBV6-5 to TRBJ2-2; unclear D gene. Germline V gene sequence: CDR1 MNHEY, CDR2 SVGAGI. V shed 6 bases and J shed 4 bases, with 12 bases lying between them. The CDR3 covers 14 residues. The CDR3 nucleotides read TGTGCCAGCAGACCCCCGGACGGCACCGGGGAGCTGTTTTTT. Translated: CASRPPDGTGELFF.

The chain uses TRBV4-1 and TRBJ2-1; possible D gene TRBD1, 6 bases. V lost 3 bases, J lost 5 bases, and 17 bases lay in between. The CDR3 has 16 amino acids. Germline loops: CDR1 MGHRA, CDR2 YSYEKL. The CDR3 nucleotides are TGCGCCAGCAGCCACCCCGTCCGGGACATCGACAATGAGCAGTTCTTC. This gives the protein CASSHPVRDIDNEQFF.

The genes are TRBV5-1 and TRBJ2-5; 10 bases map to TRBD1. Germline trimming cut 4 bases from V and 3 bases from J; bases unmatched to any gene: 9. CDR1 SGHRS and CDR2 YFSETQ come from the germline V gene. This CDR3 has 16 amino acids. The CDR3, as DNA: TGCGCCAGCAGCACTAGGGGACAGGGGTTAAAAGAGACCCAGTACTTC. Translation gives CASSTRGQGLKETQYF.

V is TRBV18 and J is TRBJ2-3, with 7 bases identical to TRBD2. The trim removed 4 bases at V and 4 bases at J, leaving 8 bases unmatched. There are 15 residues in the CDR3. Germline V lookup: CDR1 KGHSH, CDR2 LQKENI. CDR3 in DNA: TGTGCCAGCTCACTAACTAGCGTAGAAGCAGATACGCAGTATTTT. Translating it yields CASSLTSVEADTQYF.

The chain joins TRBV7-8 to TRBJ1-1; D unclear. Trimming left V 1 base short and J 5 bases short, with 8 bases between. Germline V CDR1 and CDR2: SGHVS, FQNEAQ. CDR3 size: 13 residues. The DNA of the CDR3 is TGTGCCAGCAGCTTAGACAGACGAACTGAAGCTTTCTTT. Its protein is CASSLDRRTEAFF.

V usage is TRBV4-1 and J usage is TRBJ2-5; TRBD2 matches at 7 bases. The germline V gene encodes CDR1 MGHRA and CDR2 YSYEKL. The ends lost 1 base at V and 5 bases at J; junction bases unmatched: 13. The CDR3 spans 17 residues. CDR3 region: CASSQVGLAERGETQYF. Here the CDR3 DNA reads TGCGCCAGCAGCCAAGTCGGTCTAGCGGAAAGAGGGGAGACCCAGTACTTC.

This chain joins TRBV12-2 and TRBJ1-3; the table gives TRBD1 as D, unverified against the DNA. TRBV12-2 is termed a pseudogene. This CDR3 has 17 amino acids. The CDR3 loop is CASRFWDRGQQPYTIYF. The CDR3 DNA reads as TGTGCAAGTCGCTTTTGGGACAGGGGGCAACAGCCGTACACCATATATTTT.

CDR3 nucleotide sequence: TGTGCCTGGAGTGTGAATAACCTGGACGACGATACGCAGTATTTT. Translating it yields CAWSVNNLDDDTQYF. The V call is TRBV30, the J call TRBJ2-3, with D unresolved. Germline values: CDR1 GTSNPN, CDR2 SVGIG (reference sequence). V lost 0 bases, J lost 6 bases, and 16 bases lay in between. The CDR3 loop spans 15 amino acids.

The chain links TRBV5-1 to TRBJ1-2; 7 nucleotides line up with TRBD1. The V gene end was trimmed by 4 bases and the J gene end by 1 base; junction bases not matched to a gene: 7. CDR1 and CDR2 (germline): SGHRS, YFSETQ. The CDR3 spans 15 residues. Here the CDR3 DNA reads TGCGCCAGCAGCCTCCCACAGGGGCTTAACTATGGCTACACCTTC. Translating it yields CASSLPQGLNYGYTF.